What follows are 23 T cell receptor beta chains derived from one specimen sequenced in a study of control samples from healthy donors and cancer patients (dated by TCRdb to the early 2020s). Preparation of the library involved the immunoSEQ multiplex PCR assay. TCRdb limited this immuneACCESS table to in-frame rearrangements with V and J called. A share of clones is missing; checked studies link under half to unresolved V genes, and the rest is unexplained. The sample contains 160,000 or so clones, nearly 95% of them found a single time. The top ten constitute around 2.2% of the sample. Specimen: blood. The receptors were sampled from a man aged 45-65 years in good health.

This clone turned up a few times. V gene TRBV7-9 combines with J gene TRBJ2-2; 9 positions agree with TRBD2. The CDR3 consists of 14 residues. CDR1 SEHNR and CDR2 FQNEAQ come from the germline V gene (reference sequence). J gave up 11 bases and V 1 base, and 5 bases lay outside the gene matches. In DNA, the CDR3 is TGTGCCAGCAGCTTAGGCGGGAGGGCCATTGAGCTGTTTTTT. This sequence encodes CASSLGGRAIELFF. Using reference TRBV7-9 and TRBJ2-2 for the parts outside the CDR3, the full variable domain is DTGVSQNPRHKITKRGQNVTFRCDPISEHNRLYWYRQTLGQGPEFLTYFQNEAQLEKSRLLSDRFSAERPKGSFSTLEIQRTEQGDSAMYLCASSLGGRAIELFFGEGSRLTVL.

This sequence joins TRBV5-1 and TRBJ1-3; unclear D gene. Trimming cost V 4 bases and J 3 bases, with 8 bases left between them. The CDR3 contains 13 residues. The germline gives CDR1 SGHRS, CDR2 YFSETQ. The CDR3 sequence is CASSLGVGNTIYF. The CDR3, as DNA: TGCGCCAGCAGCCTGGGTGTTGGAAACACCATATATTTT.

V and J are TRBV30 and TRBJ1-4; no definite D call. The V end lost 3 bases, the J end lost 2 bases, and 7 bases lay between the germline ends. The CDR3 contains 13 residues. Germline V gene lookup returns CDR1 GTSNPN and CDR2 SVGIG (reference sequence). CDR3: CAWREGTNEKLFF. CDR3 coding DNA: TGTGCCTGGAGAGAGGGTACTAATGAAAAACTGTTTTTT. Full variable domain (remainder filled in from reference TRBV30 and TRBJ1-4): SQTIHQWPATLVQPVGSPLSLECTVEGTSNPNLYWYRQAAGRGLQLLFYSVGIGQISSEVPQNLSASRPQDRQFILSSKKLLLSDSGFYLCAWREGTNEKLFFGSGTQLSVL.

The V and J genes are TRBV10-3 and TRBJ1-1; 7 bases line up with TRBD1. Trimming cost V 8 bases and J 5 bases; bases outside gene matches: 8. The CDR3 covers 13 residues. Germline V gene lookup returns CDR1 ENHRY and CDR2 SYGVKD. CDR3 residues: CAIGEGRGTEAFF. CDR3 nucleotides: TGTGCCATCGGGGAGGGCAGGGGGACTGAAGCTTTCTTT.

Only one count was recorded for this clone. The gene calls are TRBV28 and TRBJ2-7; 11 nucleotides align to TRBD2. V lost 7 bases, J lost 2 bases, and 7 bases stayed unmatched. The germline gives CDR1 MDHEN, CDR2 SYDVKM. This CDR3 region has 15 residues. CDR3 DNA sequence: TGTGCCAGCAATCTTATAGCGGGAGGGCCCTACGAGCAGTACTTC. Amino acid sequence: CASNLIAGGPYEQYF.

The table lists this clone with a few counts. This chain uses TRBV5-1 with TRBJ1-5; a possible D gene is TRBD1 (5 bases). CDR1 SGHRS and CDR2 YFSETQ come from the germline V gene. V lost 0 bases and J lost 7, with 14 bases in between. The CDR3 sequence is 15 residues long. As DNA, the CDR3 is TGCGCCAGCAGCTTGGCCGGTTCGTCAGGGCAGCCCCAGCATTTT. Encoded protein: CASSLAGSSGQPQHF. The full variable domain, its missing parts supplied by reference TRBV5-1 and TRBJ1-5, is KAGVTQTPRYLIKTRGQQVTLSCSPISGHRSVSWYQQTPGQGLQFLFEYFSETQRNKGNFPGRFSGRQFSNSRSEMNVSTLELGDSALYLCASSLAGSSGQPQHFGDGTRLSIL.

This clone was detected only once. The rearrangement joins TRBV19 to TRBJ1-4; no firm D call. CDR1 and CDR2 from the germline V gene are LNHDA and SQIVND (reference sequence). The CDR3 has 15 residues. Trimming took off 3 bases at V and 5 bases at J, with 13 bases between the two ends. In DNA, the CDR3 is TGTGCCAGTAGTATGAGGGCGGAGTCGAATGAAAAACTGTTTTTT. Protein: CASSMRAESNEKLFF.

V and J are TRBV5-4 and TRBJ2-3, with TRBD2 identical over 14 bases. The V gene end was trimmed by 4 bases and the J gene end by 5 bases; junction bases not matched to a gene: 6. The CDR3 covers 16 residues. The V gene's germline CDR1 is SGHNT and CDR2 YYREEE (reference sequence). CDR3 in amino acids: CASSIPGTSGRDTQYF. DNA of the CDR3: TGTGCCAGCAGCATCCCCGGGACTAGCGGGAGAGATACGCAGTATTTT.

This chain connects TRBV29-1 to TRBJ2-2; D gene unclear. V was shortened by 4 bases and J by 1 base, with 7 bases between the two germline ends. The CDR3 has 13 residues. CDR1 and CDR2 (germline): SQVTM, ANQGSEA. The CDR3 nucleotides read TGCAGCGTTGGACTGGGGAACACCGGGGAGCTGTTTTTT. As protein: CSVGLGNTGELFF.

The rearrangement joins TRBV19 to TRBJ2-1, with 7 bases matching TRBD2. Looked up from germline, CDR1 is LNHDA and CDR2 is SQIVND (reference sequence). The CDR3 is 17 amino acids. With 1 base clipped from V and 0 bases from J, the junction kept 6 bases outside the gene matches. CDR3 in amino acids: CASSIGPSGSSYNEQFF. CDR3 sequence (DNA): TGTGCCAGTAGTATAGGCCCTAGCGGTAGCTCCTACAATGAGCAGTTCTTC. Full variable domain (missing parts from reference TRBV19 and TRBJ2-1): DGGITQSPKYLFRKEGQNVTLSCEQNLNHDAMYWYRQDPGQGLRLIYYSQIVNDFQKGDIAEGYSVSREKKESFPLTVTSAQKNPTAFYLCASSIGPSGSSYNEQFFGPGTRLTVL.

This chain uses TRBV27 with TRBJ2-5; D perhaps matches TRBD2 (5 bases). Germline values: CDR1 MNHEY, CDR2 SMNVEV (reference sequence). This CDR3 has 13 amino acids. The V end was cut by 3 bases, the J end by 3 bases, with 8 bases between. The CDR3 DNA sequence: TGTGCCAGCAGTTTCAGCGGTAAAGAGACCCAGTACTTC. It yields the protein CASSFSGKETQYF.

This chain joins TRBV28 and TRBJ2-4; 8 positions match TRBD1. Germline lookup yields CDR1 MDHEN and CDR2 SYDVKM. The CDR3 has 19 amino acids. V lost 5 bases to trimming and J lost 1 base; unmatched junction nucleotides: 16. CDR3 sequence: CASSPRQGKGVFAKNIQYF. In DNA form, the CDR3 reads TGTGCCAGCAGTCCACGACAGGGGAAGGGGGTTTTCGCCAAAAACATTCAGTACTTC.

The chain combines TRBV28 with TRBJ2-7; no firm D call. Germline CDR1 MDHEN, CDR2 SYDVKM. There are 11 residues in the CDR3. Trimming stripped 5 bases from V and 7 bases from J, with 9 bases between. CDR3 loop: CASSPKREQYF. The CDR3 region has the DNA TGTGCCAGCAGTCCCAAGAGGGAGCAGTACTTC.

The chain is built from TRBV11-2 and TRBJ2-3; D remains ambiguous. Germline V lookup: CDR1 SGHAT, CDR2 FQNNGV. V lost 2 bases and J 8 bases, leaving 11 bases between the germline ends. The CDR3 has 13 residues. CDR3 loop: CASSLHLVGTQYF. In nucleotides, the CDR3 is TGTGCCAGCAGCTTACATCTAGTCGGTACGCAGTATTTT.

This clone was counted only a few times. The genes are TRBV7-9 and TRBJ1-2; no definite D call. V was shortened by 1 base and J by 7 bases, with 4 bases between the two germline ends. The CDR3 consists of 11 residues. CDR1 is SEHNR and CDR2 is FQNEAQ in the germline V gene (reference sequence). As DNA, the CDR3 is TGTGCCAGCAGCTTAGAGCGTGGCTACACCTTC. It is translated as CASSLERGYTF.

The chain links TRBV27 to TRBJ2-7; 7 nucleotides agree with TRBD1. The V gene end was trimmed by 10 bases and the J gene end by 5 bases; junction bases not matched to a gene: 11. Germline-derived CDR1 and CDR2 are MNHEY and SMNVEV (reference sequence). CDR3 size: 13 residues. CDR3 coding DNA: TGTGCCACCGTAGACAGGGTGAAGAACGAGCAGTACTTC. Protein sequence: CATVDRVKNEQYF.

This clone showed up just a few times. The rearrangement uses TRBV3-1 (or the pseudogene TRBV3-2) and TRBJ1-2; 9 nucleotides match TRBD1. Germline trimming cut 3 bases from V and 2 bases from J; bases unmatched to any gene: 7. Per germline, CDR1 LGHDT and CDR2 YNNKEL (reference sequence). This CDR3 spans 16 amino acids. CDR3 sequence (DNA): TGTGCCAGCAGCCACCGGACAGGGGAACTAAACTATGGCTACACCTTC. Protein product: CASSHRTGELNYGYTF.

This chain links TRBV19 with TRBJ2-5; TRBD1 might be the D (6 bases). From germline, CDR1 is LNHDA and CDR2 SQIVND (reference sequence). This CDR3 spans 15 amino acids. Trimming removed 5 bases from V and 5 bases from J, with 18 bases in between. CDR3 amino acids: CASSDTGSGHETQYF. CDR3 nucleotide sequence: TGTGCCAGTAGTGATACAGGGAGTGGGCACGAGACCCAGTACTTC.

The chain joins TRBV7-8 to TRBJ2-1; 11 bases match TRBD2. V shed 0 bases, J shed 6 bases, and the junction held 7 bases outside the gene matches. CDR3 length: 17 residues. CDR1 SGHVS and CDR2 FQNEAQ come from the germline V gene. CDR3 in DNA: TGTGCCAGCAGCTTAGCGACCGGGACTAGCGGTGGCAATGAGCAGTTCTTC. Translating gives CASSLATGTSGGNEQFF.

The genes are TRBV4-2 and TRBJ1-5; D is unresolved. The germline gives CDR1 LGHNA, CDR2 YNFKEQ. The CDR3 runs 16 residues. Trimming cost V 4 bases and J 2 bases, with 15 bases left between them. The CDR3 region has the DNA TGTGCCAGCAGCCTTGGAGGTGACCTGGGCAATCAGCCCCAGCATTTT. It specifies CASSLGGDLGNQPQHF.

As DNA, the CDR3 is TGCGCCAGCAGCGTTAGGCAGGGGAACACTGAAGCTTTCTTT. Translation gives CASSVRQGNTEAFF. The rearrangement links TRBV5-1 to TRBJ1-1; D is perhaps TRBD1 (5 bases). V dropped 4 bases and J dropped 1 base, with 11 bases sitting between them. The CDR3 sequence is 14 residues long. CDR1 is SGHRS, CDR2 YFSETQ, per germline.

The V and J genes are TRBV5-1 and TRBJ2-1, with D uncertain. The CDR3 is 14 amino acids. CDR1 is SGHRS and CDR2 is YFSETQ in the germline V gene. V lost 0 bases, J lost 8 bases, and 12 bases lay in between. CDR3 coding DNA: TGCGCCAGCAGCTTGGGGACGATAGCCGATGAGCAGTTCTTC. Its translation: CASSLGTIADEQFF.

The CDR3 reads CSVARERGYNEQFF. Here the CDR3 DNA reads TGCAGCGTTGCGCGGGAGCGAGGTTACAATGAGCAGTTCTTC. This chain uses TRBV29-1 with TRBJ2-1; 7 nucleotides match TRBD2. J gave up 4 bases and V 4 bases, and 7 bases lay outside the gene matches. This CDR3 has 14 residues. Germline V gene data show CDR1 as SQVTM and CDR2 as ANQGSEA.